This TCR beta chain was captured by sequencing in a study of cytomegalovirus exposure and HLA in healthy donors. PCR involved 60 Vbeta and 13 Jbeta primers. Assay used: immunoSEQ multiplex PCR; TCRdb lists only in-frame clones, some missing. Counted here are some 140,000 clones, 70% to 80% occurring once; the ten biggest clones make up 7.7%. There are a few counts of this clone. This CDR3 spans 14 amino acids. Germline V CDR1 and CDR2: SGHRS, YFSETQ. V was trimmed by 6 bases and J by 4 bases, leaving 16 bases between them. Sequencing was performed on PBMCs. The chain is built from TRBV5-1 and TRBJ1-2; D not resolved. The receptor was isolated from a man aged 25 to 40 in good health and CMV-seropositive. The CDR3 sequence: CASTKSGPLYGYTF. The CDR3 DNA reads as TGCGCCAGCACTAAGTCAGGCCCGCTCTATGGCTACACCTTC.